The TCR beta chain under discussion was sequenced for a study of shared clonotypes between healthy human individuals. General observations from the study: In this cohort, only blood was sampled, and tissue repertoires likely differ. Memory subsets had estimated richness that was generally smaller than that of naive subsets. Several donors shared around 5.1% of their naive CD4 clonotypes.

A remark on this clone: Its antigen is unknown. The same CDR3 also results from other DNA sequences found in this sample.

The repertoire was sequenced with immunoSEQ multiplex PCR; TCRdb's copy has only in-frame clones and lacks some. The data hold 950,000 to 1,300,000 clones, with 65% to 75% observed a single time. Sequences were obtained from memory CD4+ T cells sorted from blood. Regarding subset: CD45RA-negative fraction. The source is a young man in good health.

CDR3 region: CASSPSLGTDTQYF. The DNA of the CDR3 is TGTGCCAGCTCCCCTAGTTTGGGCACAGATACGCAGTATTTT. J is TRBJ2-3 and V is TRBV18; D remains unclear. The CDR3 loop spans 14 amino acids. Trimming pared 6 bases from V and 1 base from J, leaving 11 bases between. Per the germline V gene, CDR1 is KGHSH and CDR2 is LQKENI.